This entry lists 27 T cell receptor beta chains sequenced from one sample in a study of PD-L1 blockade in urothelial cancer. The protocol was immunoSEQ multiplex PCR, while the TCRdb copy is restricted to in-frame clones and leaves out a portion. The table lists about 21,000 clones, about 90% of them singletons. The specimen was PBMCs, collected around atezolizumab (anti-PD-L1) treatment. The receptors were gathered from a woman aged 55-70 years with urothelial cancer.

There are a few counts of this clone. The chain joins TRBV28 to TRBJ2-7; the match to TRBD1 covers 7 bases. Germline-derived CDR1 and CDR2 are MDHEN and SYDVKM. The CDR3 runs to 15 residues. V trimming: 5 bases; J trimming: 2 bases; junction bases outside the gene matches: 9. The chain's CDR3 is CASSATGTETYEQYF. CDR3 coding DNA: TGTGCCAGCAGTGCGACAGGGACAGAAACCTACGAGCAGTACTTC. The full variable domain, in which reference TRBV28 and TRBJ2-7 provide the parts outside the CDR3, is DVKVTQSSRYLVKRTGEKVFLECVQDMDHENMFWYRQDPGLGLRLIYFSYDVKMKEKGDIPEGYSVSREKKERFSLILESASTNQTSMYLCASSATGTETYEQYFGPGTRLTVT.

The chain links TRBV5-5 to TRBJ2-1, with 7 bases matching TRBD1. The CDR3 covers 15 residues. The germline V gene has CDR1 SGHKS and CDR2 YYEKEE (reference sequence). V trimming: 0 bases; J trimming: 7 bases; junction bases outside the gene matches: 7. CDR3 DNA: TGTGCCAGCAGCTTGGTTGGGACAGTACTAAATGAGCAGTTCTTC. This translates into CASSLVGTVLNEQFF. The entire variable domain, with the rest obtained from reference TRBV5-5 and TRBJ2-1, is as follows: DAGVTQSPTHLIKTRGQQVTLRCSPISGHKSVSWYQQVLGQGPQFIFQYYEKEERGRGNFPDRFSARQFPNYSSELNVNALLLGDSALYLCASSLVGTVLNEQFFGPGTRLTVL.

The chain has TRBV7-2 and TRBJ2-4, with D perhaps matching TRBD1 (6 bases). The CDR3 consists of 16 residues. V was shortened by 5 bases and J by 0 bases, with 14 bases between the two germline ends. Germline V gives CDR1 SGHTA, CDR2 FQGNSA. The CDR3 is CASSQGHFLAKNIQYF. Here the CDR3 DNA reads TGTGCCAGCAGCCAGGGACACTTCTTAGCCAAAAACATTCAGTACTTC.

The rearrangement links TRBV7-6 to TRBJ2-1, with 10 bases matching TRBD2. The CDR3 length is 15 residues. Germline trimming cut 4 bases from V and 7 bases from J; bases unmatched to any gene: 7. The germline gives CDR1 SGHVS, CDR2 FNYEAQ. CDR3 nucleotides: TGTGCCAGCAGCTCATTCCTAGCGGGAGTAAATGAGCAGTTCTTC. It translates to CASSSFLAGVNEQFF.

The chain recombines TRBV27 with TRBJ2-5; D might be TRBD1 (6 bases). Near its end, the DNA agrees better with TRBJ2-7, so the J call may be wrong. CDR1 and CDR2 from the germline V gene are MNHEY and SMNVEV (reference sequence). This CDR3 is 14 amino acids long. The CDR3 reads CASTTWSGAYEQYF. DNA for the CDR3: TGTGCCAGCACCACCTGGTCAGGGGCCTACGAGCAGTACTTC.

This sequence joins TRBV7-9 and TRBJ2-3; 12 nucleotides line up with TRBD2. CDR1 is SEHNR and CDR2 is FQNEAQ in the germline V gene (reference sequence). The length of the CDR3 is 13 residues. CDR3 protein: CATGLAGTDTQYF. CDR3 nucleotide sequence: TGTGCTACCGGACTAGCGGGAACCGATACGCAGTATTTT.

This clone is medium-sized (0.01 to 0.1%) in the sample. The chain joins TRBV6-5 to TRBJ2-5; 14 bases fit TRBD2. After removal of 6 bases from V and 4 bases from J, the junction contained 4 bases not matched to a gene. The CDR3 spans 15 residues. The germline CDR1 and CDR2 sequences are MNHEY and SVGAGI. In DNA form, the CDR3 reads TGTGCCAGCAGACCGGGACTAGCGGGAGCAGAGACCCAGTACTTC. Translation: CASRPGLAGAETQYF.

The chain's CDR3 is CASSATGLRNTIYF. The CDR3 DNA is TGTGCCAGCAGCGCGACAGGGCTCAGAAACACCATATATTTT. The chain recombines TRBV9 with TRBJ1-3; 7 nucleotides line up with TRBD1. Germline loops: CDR1 SGDLS, CDR2 YYNGEE. V lost 3 bases and J lost 5; bases outside the gene matches: 5. CDR3 length: 14 residues.

This chain joins TRBV29-1 and TRBJ2-2, with 11 bases matching TRBD1. Germline V gene sequence: CDR1 SQVTM, CDR2 ANQGSEA. Trimming removed 3 bases from V and 7 bases from J; junction bases left unmatched: 10. The CDR3 sequence is 16 residues long. As DNA, the CDR3 is TGCAGCGTTGACTGGTTGGGACAGGGGGTCGGCGGGGAGCTGTTTTTT. Protein sequence: CSVDWLGQGVGGELFF.

The chain is built from TRBV7-2 and TRBJ2-2, with 12 bases lining up with TRBD2. V lost 3 bases, J lost 7 bases, and 12 bases stayed unmatched. Looked up from germline, CDR1 is SGHTA and CDR2 is FQGNSA. CDR3 size: 18 residues. In DNA, the CDR3 is TGTGCCAGCAGCTTCCGCTCTACTAGCGGGAGGAGCGGCGGGGAGCTGTTTTTT. Translation gives CASSFRSTSGRSGGELFF.

V is TRBV4-1 and J is TRBJ1-2; TRBD1 might be the D (6 bases). V was trimmed by 5 bases and J by 4 bases, leaving 11 bases between them. In germline, CDR1 is MGHRA, CDR2 YSYEKL. The length of the CDR3 is 13 residues. The CDR3 DNA sequence: TGCGCCAGCAGCGACAGGCTATCCTATGGCTACACCTTC. Residues: CASSDRLSYGYTF.

The chain joins TRBV7-6 to TRBJ1-1; D is unclear. V was pared by 1 base and J by 1 base, with 16 bases between. The CDR3 is 17 residues long. CDR1 is SGHVS, CDR2 FNYEAQ, per germline. DNA of the CDR3: TGTGCCAGCAGCTTAGGGGTATTTGAGGGTCCGAACACTGAAGCTTTCTTT. It specifies CASSLGVFEGPNTEAFF.

The V and J genes are TRBV28 and TRBJ2-2; D not resolved. The V and J ends lost 6 bases and 5 bases respectively, with 7 bases between them. This CDR3 has 12 amino acids. Germline values: CDR1 MDHEN, CDR2 SYDVKM. The CDR3 coding sequence is TGTGCCAGCAGGACTCAGACCGGGGAGCTGTTTTTT. Translating gives CASRTQTGELFF.

The DNA of the CDR3 is TGTGCCAGCTCCCCATCCACAGGGGGTCTTTCCTACGAGCAGTACTTC. It is translated as CASSPSTGGLSYEQYF. V and J are TRBV18 and TRBJ2-7; the match to TRBD1 covers 8 bases. The junction had 11 bases not matched to a gene; V was cut back by 6 bases and J by 1 base. The CDR3 sequence is 16 residues long. Looked up from germline, CDR1 is KGHSH and CDR2 is LQKENI.

The chain employs TRBV7-2 and TRBJ2-4; 7 bases match TRBD1. There are 15 residues in the CDR3. CDR1 SGHTA and CDR2 FQGNSA come from the germline V gene. V was pared by 0 bases and J by 9 bases, with 8 bases of the junction left unmatched. The CDR3 coding sequence is TGTGCCAGCAGCTTAGCGGCAGGGGGACACGGCATTCAGTACTTC. Translated, it gives CASSLAAGGHGIQYF.

The chain employs TRBV19 and TRBJ1-1, with D possibly matching TRBD1 (5 bases). Germline lookup yields CDR1 LNHDA and CDR2 SQIVND (reference sequence). This CDR3 spans 13 amino acids. V lost 5 bases, J lost 5 bases, and 12 bases lay in between. CDR3 nucleotide sequence: TGTGCCAGTAGTCCCGTCCGGGGGACTGAAGCTTTCTTT. Residues: CASSPVRGTEAFF.

This clone was found once. The rearrangement joins TRBV5-8 to TRBJ2-5, with a weak D call TRBD1 (5 bases). The V end was cut by 0 bases, the J end by 5 bases, with 11 bases between. Germline lookup yields CDR1 SGHTS and CDR2 YDEGEE. This CDR3 comprises 14 residues. CDR3 region: CASSLGGSAETQYF. Here the CDR3 DNA reads TGTGCCAGCAGCTTGGGGGGCTCTGCGGAGACCCAGTACTTC.

V and J are TRBV9 and TRBJ2-1; 14 positions match TRBD2. The V and J ends lost 3 bases and 3 bases, in that order; junction bases with no gene match: 11. This CDR3 contains 19 residues. Germline V CDR1 and CDR2: SGDLS, YYNGEE. Here the CDR3 reads CASSASKGLAGARYNEQFF. CDR3 nucleotides: TGTGCCAGCAGCGCCTCAAAGGGACTAGCGGGAGCTCGCTACAATGAGCAGTTCTTC.

CDR3 in amino acids: CSVGATGPLNTEAFF. The CDR3 coding sequence is TGCAGCGTTGGCGCGACAGGGCCCCTTAACACTGAAGCTTTCTTT. The chain links TRBV29-1 to TRBJ1-1, with TRBD1 matching 7 bases. The CDR3 runs 15 residues. Germline V gene lookup returns CDR1 SQVTM and CDR2 ANQGSEA. Trimming at V came to 4 bases and at J to 2 bases, leaving 10 bases not matched to a gene.

The V gene is TRBV6-5, the J gene TRBJ2-2; no definite D call. The V gene lost 0 bases and the J gene lost 6 bases, with 11 bases spanning the gap. CDR1 and CDR2 from the germline V gene are MNHEY and SVGAGI. This CDR3 contains 15 residues. The CDR3 region has the DNA TGTGCCAGCAGTTACTCGTACCGGGTATCCGGGGAGCTGTTTTTT. It encodes CASSYSYRVSGELFF.

The CDR3 nucleotides read TGCGCCAGCAGCTTGGCGCTAGCGGTGAACACAGATACGCAGTATTTT. It encodes CASSLALAVNTDTQYF. The chain has TRBV5-1 and TRBJ2-3; 7 nucleotides line up with TRBD2. CDR1 is SGHRS and CDR2 is YFSETQ in the germline V gene. Trimming took 0 bases from V and 2 from J; bases not matched to a gene: 6. This CDR3 spans 16 amino acids.

The chain joins TRBV5-6 to TRBJ1-1; D remains unclear. Germline V gene lookup returns CDR1 SGHDT and CDR2 YYEEEE. The V end was cut by 4 bases, the J end by 5 bases, with 12 bases between. The CDR3 sequence is 13 residues long. For the CDR3, the DNA is TGTGCCAGCAGCCAGCGGAGTTGGACTGAAGCTTTCTTT. Translating gives CASSQRSWTEAFF.

By its share, this clone is large. The J gene is TRBJ2-7, the V gene TRBV11-3, with D tentatively TRBD2 (6 bases). V was pared by 3 bases and J by 4 bases, with 10 bases between. From germline, CDR1 is SGHNT and CDR2 YENEEA. The CDR3 contains 13 residues. CDR3 in DNA: TGTGCCAGCAGCTTGGCGGGACCATACGAGCAGTACTTC. It is translated as CASSLAGPYEQYF.

The chain recombines TRBV18 with TRBJ2-1; TRBD2 matches 11 bases. With 3 bases clipped from V and 7 bases from J, the junction kept 5 bases outside the gene matches. Germline CDR1 KGHSH, CDR2 LQKENI. The CDR3 runs to 15 residues. The CDR3 protein is CASSPLGTSGNEQFF. The CDR3 DNA reads as TGTGCCAGCTCACCCCTCGGGACTAGCGGTAATGAGCAGTTCTTC.

This chain links TRBV4-1 with TRBJ2-1; 8 bases are a match to TRBD2. There are 13 residues in the CDR3. Germline V gene sequence: CDR1 MGHRA, CDR2 YSYEKL. V lost 8 bases to trimming and J lost 5 bases; unmatched junction nucleotides: 5. The CDR3 reads CASRGLGNNEQFF. CDR3 nucleotides: TGCGCCAGCCGGGGACTAGGGAACAATGAGCAGTTCTTC.

CDR3: CASSPSDSHNQPQHF. For the CDR3, the DNA is TGTGCCAGCTCACCCTCGGACAGCCACAATCAGCCCCAGCATTTT. The chain has TRBV18 and TRBJ1-5; perhaps TRBD1 as D (6 bases). This CDR3 is 15 amino acids long. Trimming pared 3 bases from V and 3 bases from J, leaving 12 bases between. The germline CDR1 and CDR2 sequences are KGHSH and LQKENI.

The J gene is TRBJ1-5, the V gene TRBV5-6; TRBD1 might be the D (6 bases). V was cut by 4 bases and J by 0 bases, with 17 bases left in between. Germline V gives CDR1 SGHDT, CDR2 YYEEEE. CDR3 length: 17 residues. In DNA form, the CDR3 reads TGTGCCAGCAGCGAGGGGGTGGGGGATTATAGCAATCAGCCCCAGCATTTT. Protein sequence: CASSEGVGDYSNQPQHF.